Reported below is one T cell receptor (beta chain). Its antigen is unknown. This sample stems from a study of T cell repertoires in cytomegalovirus infection. Study-wide results and caveats: Individuals carrying CMV plus the relevant HLA were identified by cumulative frequency of public TCR beta families.

The CDR3 extends over 15 amino acids. Trimming pared 5 bases from V and 4 bases from J, leaving 17 bases between. Germline V gene lookup returns CDR1 SGHTA and CDR2 FQGTGA. TCRdb re-called the reads with MiXCR, one entry per CDR3 protein. The table has about 770,000 distinct CDR3 sequences, about 28% seen once. This TCR came from a human donor in good health (CMV status not recorded). Some clones in this sample may be carry-over from other donors' samples. Specimen: cultured CD8+ T cells from PBMCs, collected from culture after CMV antigen stimulation. The chain carries TRBV7-3 and TRBJ2-5; maybe TRBD2 (7 bases). The CDR3 DNA sequence: TGTGCCAGCAGCCCTAGGGAGGGGGGGCTAGAGACCCAGTACTTC. Translation gives CASSPREGGLETQYF. Full variable domain (remainder filled in from reference TRBV7-3 and TRBJ2-5): GAGVSQTPSNKVTEKGKYVELRCDPISGHTALYWYRQSLGQGPEFLIYFQGTGAADDSGLPNDRFFAVRPEGSVSTLKIQRTERGDSAVYLCASSPREGGLETQYFGPGTRLLVL.